This is a list of T cell receptor beta chains from one sample in a study of metastatic and nonmetastatic thyroid tumors. TCRdb used MiXCR to call clones anew from the PCR reads. The sample has 45,000 to 55,000 clones, about 25% seen once. What was sequenced was blood. The receptors were gathered from a male donor with papillary thyroid cancer or a benign thyroid nodule (not recorded which). Some clones in this sample may be carry-over from other donors' samples. Both conserved end residues are part of each CDR3. Fields, in order: D gene, J gene, CDR3 length, clone size, V gene, CDR3 protein, CDR3 DNA. D genes are given only for firm matches. Clone sizes are given selectively: once, few, many, or a class where the clone is expanded.

d_gene: .
j_gene: TRBJ2-1
len: 16
abundance: many
v_gene: TRBV27
CDR3aa: CASSLIGKVMDNEQFF
CDR3nt: TGTGCCAGCAGTTTAATAGGGAAGGTTATGGACAATGAGCAGTTCTTC

d_gene: .
j_gene: TRBJ1-2
len: 14
abundance: few
v_gene: TRBV27
CDR3aa: CASSYTGSVYGYTF
CDR3nt: TGTGCCAGCAGCTACACAGGGAGCGTCTATGGCTACACCTTC

d_gene: .
j_gene: TRBJ2-4
len: 13
abundance: .
v_gene: TRBV2
CDR3aa: CASSGTAKNIQYF
CDR3nt: TGTGCCAGCAGTGGGACAGCCAAAAACATTCAGTACTTC

d_gene: .
j_gene: TRBJ2-6
len: 16
abundance: .
v_gene: TRBV7-8
CDR3aa: CASTRQAVSGANVLTF
CDR3nt: TGTGCCAGCACCAGACAGGCGGTCTCTGGGGCCAACGTCCTGACTTTC

d_gene: .
j_gene: TRBJ1-5
len: 14
abundance: .
v_gene: TRBV10-3
CDR3aa: CAIGTGDSNQPQHF
CDR3nt: TGTGCCATCGGAACAGGTGATAGCAATCAGCCCCAGCATTTT

d_gene: .
j_gene: TRBJ2-5
len: 14
abundance: .
v_gene: TRBV5-1
CDR3aa: CASSFLDFQETQYF
CDR3nt: TGCGCCAGCAGCTTTTTAGACTTCCAAGAGACCCAGTACTTC

d_gene: TRBD2
j_gene: TRBJ2-7
len: 15
abundance: few
v_gene: TRBV6-1
CDR3aa: CASSERGTSGYEQYF
CDR3nt: TGTGCCAGCAGTGAAAGAGGGACTAGCGGATACGAGCAGTACTTC

d_gene: TRBD2
j_gene: TRBJ2-7
len: 16
abundance: .
v_gene: TRBV6-5
CDR3aa: CASSYPTSGSSYEQYF
CDR3nt: TGTGCCAGCAGTTACCCGACTAGCGGGAGCTCCTACGAGCAGTACTTC

d_gene: .
j_gene: TRBJ2-7
len: 14
abundance: few
v_gene: TRBV12-3/TRBV12-4
CDR3aa: CASSLADGSYEQYF
CDR3nt: TGTGCCAGCAGTCTGGCGGACGGCTCCTACGAGCAGTACTTC

d_gene: .
j_gene: TRBJ2-7
len: 15
abundance: many
v_gene: TRBV20-1
CDR3aa: CSARHAGGNSYEQYF
CDR3nt: TGCAGTGCTAGACACGCCGGCGGGAACTCCTACGAGCAGTACTTC

d_gene: .
j_gene: TRBJ2-7
len: 14
abundance: many
v_gene: TRBV5-1
CDR3aa: CASSLTGSPYEQYF
CDR3nt: TGCGCCAGCAGCTTGACAGGGTCCCCCTACGAGCAGTACTTC

d_gene: TRBD2
j_gene: TRBJ2-2
len: 12
abundance: many
v_gene: TRBV10-3
CDR3aa: CAISESAGGLFF
CDR3nt: TGTGCCATCAGTGAGTCAGCGGGAGGGCTGTTTTTT

d_gene: TRBD2
j_gene: TRBJ2-3
len: 15
abundance: many
v_gene: TRBV10-2
CDR3aa: CASTGGGRNTDTQYF
CDR3nt: TGCGCCAGCACGGGGGGAGGACGGAACACAGATACGCAGTATTTT

d_gene: .
j_gene: TRBJ2-1
len: 16
abundance: .
v_gene: TRBV12-3/TRBV12-4
CDR3aa: CASSFVTGISYNEQFF
CDR3nt: TGTGCCAGCAGTTTTGTGACAGGTATATCCTACAATGAGCAGTTCTTC

d_gene: .
j_gene: TRBJ1-5
len: 15
abundance: few
v_gene: TRBV20-1
CDR3aa: CSARARGLVRQPQHF
CDR3nt: TGCAGTGCTAGAGCTCGGGGTTTGGTAAGGCAGCCCCAGCATTTT

d_gene: TRBD1
j_gene: TRBJ1-6
len: 20
abundance: .
v_gene: TRBV10-3
CDR3aa: CAISESLGQPLSSYNSPLHF
CDR3nt: TGTGCCATCAGTGAGTCGTTGGGACAGCCCCTGAGCTCCTATAATTCACCCCTCCACTTT

d_gene: TRBD1
j_gene: TRBJ1-1
len: 15
abundance: .
v_gene: TRBV9
CDR3aa: CASSPTRGQGHGAFF
CDR3nt: TGTGCCAGCAGCCCCACCCGGGGACAGGGGCACGGAGCTTTCTTT

d_gene: .
j_gene: TRBJ1-1
len: 15
abundance: many
v_gene: TRBV28
CDR3aa: CASRSRAGWNTEAFF
CDR3nt: TGTGCCAGCAGGTCCCGGGCGGGTTGGAACACTGAAGCTTTCTTT

d_gene: .
j_gene: TRBJ2-7
len: 15
abundance: many
v_gene: TRBV10-1
CDR3aa: CASSDGGRVAYEQYF
CDR3nt: TGCGCCAGCAGTGATGGGGGCAGGGTCGCCTACGAGCAGTACTTC

d_gene: .
j_gene: TRBJ1-1
len: 14
abundance: many
v_gene: TRBV2
CDR3aa: CASRAQGQNTEAFF
CDR3nt: TGTGCCAGCAGAGCCCAGGGCCAGAACACTGAAGCTTTCTTT

d_gene: TRBD1
j_gene: TRBJ1-6
len: 14
abundance: .
v_gene: TRBV6-1
CDR3aa: CASRLQGYNSPLHF
CDR3nt: TGTGCCAGCAGACTACAGGGGTACAATTCACCCCTCCACTTT

d_gene: TRBD2
j_gene: TRBJ2-7
len: 15
abundance: many
v_gene: TRBV28
CDR3aa: CASSLGLAGPYEQYF
CDR3nt: TGTGCCAGCAGTTTGGGGCTAGCGGGACCCTACGAGCAGTACTTC

d_gene: .
j_gene: TRBJ2-3
len: 16
abundance: many
v_gene: TRBV29-1
CDR3aa: CSVEDQLRGSTDTQYF
CDR3nt: TGCAGCGTTGAAGATCAGTTACGCGGCAGCACAGATACGCAGTATTTT

d_gene: TRBD1
j_gene: TRBJ1-1
len: 16
abundance: few
v_gene: TRBV24-1
CDR3aa: CATSDSRTGRGTEAFF
CDR3nt: TGTGCCACCAGTGATTCCCGGACAGGGAGAGGGACTGAAGCTTTCTTT

d_gene: .
j_gene: TRBJ2-3
len: 19
abundance: many
v_gene: TRBV4-2
CDR3aa: CASSLVVILRRDSTDTQYF
CDR3nt: TGTGCCAGCAGCCTGGTGGTGATTTTGCGGCGGGACAGCACAGATACGCAGTATTTT

d_gene: .
j_gene: TRBJ1-2
len: 16
abundance: .
v_gene: TRBV28
CDR3aa: CASSSPNTAAEWGYTF
CDR3nt: TGTGCCAGCAGTTCCCCCAATACGGCGGCCGAGTGGGGCTACACCTTC

d_gene: .
j_gene: TRBJ1-6
len: 18
abundance: many
v_gene: TRBV4-1
CDR3aa: CASSQDHKGYSYNSPLHF
CDR3nt: TGCGCCAGCAGCCAAGATCACAAAGGGTATTCCTATAATTCACCCCTCCACTTT

d_gene: TRBD1
j_gene: TRBJ1-6
len: 15
abundance: medium-sized
v_gene: TRBV3-1
CDR3aa: CASRVGGTGNSPLHF
CDR3nt: TGTGCCAGCAGAGTGGGAGGGACAGGGAATTCACCCCTCCACTTT

d_gene: .
j_gene: TRBJ2-1
len: 16
abundance: .
v_gene: TRBV7-3
CDR3aa: CASSLTSGGTPTEQFF
CDR3nt: TGTGCCAGCAGCTTAACGTCTGGAGGCACTCCTACCGAGCAGTTCTTC

d_gene: .
j_gene: TRBJ1-4
len: 16
abundance: few
v_gene: TRBV6-1
CDR3aa: CASINTPGHGDEKLFF
CDR3nt: TGTGCCAGCATTAATACGCCGGGACACGGGGATGAAAAACTGTTTTTT

d_gene: .
j_gene: TRBJ1-2
len: 13
abundance: many
v_gene: TRBV28
CDR3aa: CASSRQLNYGYTF
CDR3nt: TGTGCCAGCAGCCGCCAGCTAAACTATGGCTACACCTTC

d_gene: .
j_gene: TRBJ1-2
len: 14
abundance: many
v_gene: TRBV5-1
CDR3aa: CASSLDAGQDGYTF
CDR3nt: TGCGCCAGCAGCTTGGATGCGGGGCAGGATGGCTACACCTTC

d_gene: TRBD2
j_gene: TRBJ2-1
len: 15
abundance: many
v_gene: TRBV20-1
CDR3aa: CSAKALADSYNEQFF
CDR3nt: TGCAGTGCCAAAGCACTAGCGGATTCCTACAATGAGCAGTTCTTC

d_gene: TRBD1
j_gene: TRBJ2-5
len: 16
abundance: .
v_gene: TRBV5-1
CDR3aa: CASSEGRQGRQETQYF
CDR3nt: TGCGCCAGCAGCGAAGGGAGACAGGGTAGGCAAGAGACCCAGTACTTC

d_gene: TRBD1
j_gene: TRBJ1-4
len: 15
abundance: few
v_gene: TRBV28
CDR3aa: CASSPPTGANEKLFF
CDR3nt: TGTGCCAGCAGTCCACCTACAGGGGCGAATGAAAAACTGTTTTTT

d_gene: .
j_gene: TRBJ1-1
len: 15
abundance: .
v_gene: TRBV3-1
CDR3aa: CASSQDPGGGTEAFF
CDR3nt: TGTGCCAGCAGCCAAGATCCCGGTGGTGGGACTGAAGCTTTCTTT

d_gene: TRBD2
j_gene: TRBJ2-1
len: 15
abundance: many
v_gene: TRBV6-1
CDR3aa: CASDLAGGANNEQFF
CDR3nt: TGTGCCAGCGACTTAGCGGGAGGGGCGAACAATGAGCAGTTCTTC

d_gene: .
j_gene: TRBJ1-2
len: 17
abundance: many
v_gene: TRBV5-6
CDR3aa: CASSSQRLRSPDYGYTF
CDR3nt: TGTGCCAGCAGCTCCCAGAGGCTACGGAGCCCAGACTATGGCTACACCTTC

d_gene: TRBD2
j_gene: TRBJ2-7
len: 14
abundance: .
v_gene: TRBV3-1
CDR3aa: CASTGLAGAHEQYF
CDR3nt: TGTGCCAGCACCGGACTAGCGGGAGCGCACGAGCAGTACTTC

d_gene: .
j_gene: TRBJ2-7
len: 13
abundance: few
v_gene: TRBV6-2/TRBV6-3
CDR3aa: CASSYIRDYEQYF
CDR3nt: TGTGCCAGCAGTTACATCAGGGACTACGAGCAGTACTTC

d_gene: .
j_gene: TRBJ2-2
len: 15
abundance: many
v_gene: TRBV6-4
CDR3aa: CASSADISNTGELFF
CDR3nt: TGTGCCAGCAGTGCGGACATCTCGAACACCGGGGAGCTGTTTTTT

d_gene: TRBD1
j_gene: TRBJ1-2
len: 19
abundance: many
v_gene: TRBV3-1
CDR3aa: CASSQGEWDRTGIGYGYTF
CDR3nt: TGTGCCAGCAGCCAAGGGGAGTGGGACAGGACCGGGATAGGCTATGGCTACACCTTC

d_gene: .
j_gene: TRBJ2-7
len: 12
abundance: .
v_gene: TRBV6-1
CDR3aa: CASTRYTYEQYF
CDR3nt: TGTGCCAGCACGCGGTATACCTACGAGCAGTACTTC

d_gene: .
j_gene: TRBJ2-2
len: 13
abundance: many
v_gene: TRBV24-1
CDR3aa: CATSALPSGELFF
CDR3nt: TGTGCCACCAGTGCACTCCCATCCGGGGAGCTGTTTTTT

d_gene: TRBD1
j_gene: TRBJ2-7
len: 16
abundance: few
v_gene: TRBV28
CDR3aa: CASSRTFGTGSNEQYF
CDR3nt: TGTGCCAGCAGCCGAACTTTCGGGACAGGGTCTAACGAGCAGTACTTC